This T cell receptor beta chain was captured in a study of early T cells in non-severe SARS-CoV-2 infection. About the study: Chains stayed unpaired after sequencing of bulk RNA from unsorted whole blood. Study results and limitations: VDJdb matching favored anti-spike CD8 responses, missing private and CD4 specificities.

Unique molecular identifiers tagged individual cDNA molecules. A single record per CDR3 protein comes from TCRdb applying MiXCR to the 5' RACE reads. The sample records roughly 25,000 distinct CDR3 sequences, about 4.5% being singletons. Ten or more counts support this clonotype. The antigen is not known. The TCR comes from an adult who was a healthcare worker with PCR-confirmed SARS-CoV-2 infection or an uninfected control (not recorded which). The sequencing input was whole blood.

In DNA form, the CDR3 reads TGTGCCAGCAGCTTAGAGACAAGGACTGAAGCTTTCTTT. Residues: CASSLETRTEAFF. J is TRBJ1-1 and V is TRBV7-9, with no clear D. V was shortened by 1 base and J by 5 bases, with 8 bases between the two germline ends. Germline V gene sequence: CDR1 SEHNR, CDR2 FQNEAQ (reference sequence). The CDR3 extends over 13 amino acids.